The 16 T cell receptor beta chains below all came from one sample that was sequenced in a study of control samples from healthy donors and cancer patients. Only in-frame clones appear in the TCRdb table, and some are missing; sequencing was by immunoSEQ multiplex PCR. The profile shows under 100,000 clones, about 87% of them singletons. The sequencing input was blood. The receptor source for this set is a woman in her 70s in good health.

The rearrangement uses TRBV12-3 or TRBV12-4 and TRBJ2-7, with a tentative D call TRBD1 (5 bases). The V gene lost 6 bases and the J gene lost 2 bases, with 11 bases spanning the gap. This CDR3 spans 13 amino acids. In DNA form, the CDR3 reads TGTGCCAGCAGCCGGACGGACACCTACGAGCAGTACTTC. Protein product: CASSRTDTYEQYF.

V is TRBV4-1 and J is TRBJ2-7, with a possible D match to TRBD2 (5 bases). Trimming removed 11 bases from V and 1 base from J, with 12 bases in between. This CDR3 has 12 residues. Germline loops: CDR1 MGHRA, CDR2 YSYEKL. The CDR3 DNA is TGCGCCGGAGGCACGGGTTCCTACGAGCAGTACTTC. Its protein is CAGGTGSYEQYF.

The V call is TRBV7-2, the J call TRBJ2-3; D remains unclear. The CDR3 loop spans 16 amino acids. V shed 4 bases and J shed 0 bases, with 14 bases lying between them. Germline CDR1 is SGHTA and CDR2 is FQGNSA. CDR3 in amino acids: CASSSAVAASTDTQYF. For the CDR3, the DNA is TGTGCCAGCAGCTCGGCGGTGGCAGCTAGCACAGATACGCAGTATTTT.

The CDR3 bases are TGTGCCAGCAGCTTAGACTTGTACGAGCAGTACTTC. Residues: CASSLDLYEQYF. The V gene is TRBV7-9, the J gene TRBJ2-7; unclear D gene. Trimming shortened V by 1 base and J by 4 bases, and 5 bases separated the two germline ends. This CDR3 spans 12 amino acids. The V gene's germline CDR1 is SEHNR and CDR2 FQNEAQ (reference sequence).

This clone has just a few counts. The chain joins TRBV5-4 to TRBJ2-1; TRBD1 might be the D (7 bases). Germline CDR1 is SGHNT and CDR2 is YYREEE (reference sequence). The CDR3 sequence is 15 residues long. V was pared by 2 bases and J by 3 bases, with 12 bases between. In DNA form, the CDR3 reads TGTGCCAGCAGCTTAGGAGGGGGCGACTACAATGAGCAGTTCTTC. Its protein is CASSLGGGDYNEQFF.

The chain has TRBV7-6 and TRBJ2-2, with a tentative D call TRBD2 (7 bases). Trimming left V 2 bases short and J 6 bases short, with 13 bases between. This CDR3 has 15 amino acids. Germline CDR1 SGHVS, CDR2 FNYEAQ. CDR3 sequence reads: CASSLRGRESGELFF. The CDR3 nucleotides are TGTGCCAGCAGCTTACGGGGGCGGGAGTCCGGGGAGCTGTTTTTT. The full variable domain, rest sourced from reference TRBV7-6 and TRBJ2-2, is GAGVSQSPRYKVTKRGQDVALRCDPISGHVSLYWYRQALGQGPEFLTYFNYEAQQDKSGLPNDRFSAERPEGSISTLTIQRTEQRDSAMYRCASSLRGRESGELFFGEGSRLTVL.

The V call is TRBV7-8, the J call TRBJ1-2; perhaps TRBD1 as D (5 bases). V lost 3 bases, J lost 6 bases, and 11 bases lay in between. The germline gives CDR1 SGHVS, CDR2 FQNEAQ. This CDR3 has 13 amino acids. The CDR3 region has the DNA TGTGCCAGCAGCTTTTCAGGGTCGGATGGCTACACCTTC. Its translation: CASSFSGSDGYTF.

J is TRBJ2-1 and V is TRBV11-1, with 10 bases matching TRBD1. V gave up 6 bases and J gave up 2 bases; unmatched junction bases: 4. Germline V CDR1 and CDR2: SGHAT, FQDESV (reference sequence). This CDR3 comprises 15 residues. The CDR3 sequence is CASRPGTGAYNEQFF. The CDR3 region has the DNA TGTGCCAGCAGGCCCGGGACAGGGGCCTACAATGAGCAGTTCTTC.

The chain has TRBV6-1 and TRBJ2-3; tentative D call: TRBD1 (6 bases). Germline V gene lookup returns CDR1 MNHNS and CDR2 SASEGT. Trimming cost V 2 bases and J 2 bases, with 14 bases left between them. The CDR3 extends over 16 amino acids. This CDR3 is CASSERVRGPTDTQYF. The CDR3 DNA reads as TGTGCCAGCAGTGAAAGGGTCAGGGGCCCCACAGATACGCAGTATTTT.

The chain links TRBV29-1 to TRBJ1-2; D not certain. The germline V and J ends were trimmed by 6 bases and 8 bases, with 16 bases remaining between them. The CDR3 sequence is 12 residues long. Germline assignment: CDR1 SQVTM and CDR2 ANQGSEA. CDR3 DNA sequence: TGCAGCGTCCAAACGCCCGGTAGGGGCTACACCTTC. Protein: CSVQTPGRGYTF.

The chain links TRBV5-6 to TRBJ2-7; TRBD2 agrees at 8 bases. The CDR3 is 17 amino acids. J gave up 7 bases and V 0 bases, and 15 bases lay outside the gene matches. CDR1 is SGHDT and CDR2 is YYEEEE in the germline V gene. CDR3 sequence reads: CASSLAGRAGGFTEQYF. In DNA, the CDR3 is TGTGCCAGCAGCTTGGCCGGGAGGGCCGGCGGCTTCACGGAGCAGTACTTC.

The chain is built from TRBV7-6 and TRBJ1-2, with TRBD1 as a possible D gene (6 bases). Germline V lookup: CDR1 SGHVS, CDR2 FNYEAQ. V shed 1 base and J shed 5 bases, with 14 bases lying between them. This CDR3 contains 15 residues. In DNA form, the CDR3 reads TGTGCCAGCAGCTTAGTCCCAGGGGAGGGTTATGGCTACACCTTC. Its translation: CASSLVPGEGYGYTF. The whole variable domain, filled in from reference TRBV7-6 and TRBJ1-2, reads GAGVSQSPRYKVTKRGQDVALRCDPISGHVSLYWYRQALGQGPEFLTYFNYEAQQDKSGLPNDRFSAERPEGSISTLTIQRTEQRDSAMYRCASSLVPGEGYGYTFGSGTRLTVV.

The CDR3: CASSRTSGGADTQYF. In nucleotides, the CDR3 is TGCGCCAGCAGCAGGACTAGCGGGGGGGCAGATACGCAGTATTTT. The chain has TRBV5-1 and TRBJ2-3, with TRBD2 matching over 15 bases. The CDR3 has 15 amino acids. Germline V gene sequence: CDR1 SGHRS, CDR2 YFSETQ. J was trimmed by 4 bases and V by 4 bases; bases with no gene match: 1.

This sequence joins TRBV6-5 and TRBJ2-1, with unresolved D. The CDR3 extends over 15 amino acids. V lost 8 bases and J lost 0, with 14 bases in between. The germline V gene has CDR1 MNHEY and CDR2 SVGAGI. CDR3 nucleotide sequence: TGTGCCAGCCTACGCGCCGGAGCCTCCTACAATGAGCAGTTCTTC. Protein sequence: CASLRAGASYNEQFF.

The chain combines TRBV4-3 with TRBJ1-2; D not resolved. CDR3 length: 16 amino acids. Trimming took off 0 bases at V and 4 bases at J, with 15 bases between the two ends. Germline CDR1 and CDR2: LGHNA and YSLEER. Here the CDR3 DNA reads TGCGCCAGCAGCCAAGATCAGCGGGGTGACCTCTATGGCTACACCTTC. It encodes CASSQDQRGDLYGYTF.

The rearrangement links TRBV2 to TRBJ2-7, with 7 bases that match TRBD1. V lost 2 bases to trimming and J lost 6 bases; unmatched junction nucleotides: 13. The CDR3 covers 16 residues. Germline V gives CDR1 SNHLY, CDR2 FYNNEI. CDR3 bases: TGTGCCAGCAGTGAATCCCGGGACAGTGCTGGTGGCGAGCAGTACTTC. Residues: CASSESRDSAGGEQYF. Together with reference TRBV2 and TRBJ2-7, the CDR3 gives the full variable domain: EPEVTQTPSHQVTQMGQEVILRCVPISNHLYFYWYRQILGQKVEFLVSFYNNEISEKSEIFDDQFSVERPDGSNFTLKIRSTKLEDSAMYFCASSESRDSAGGEQYFGPGTRLTVT.